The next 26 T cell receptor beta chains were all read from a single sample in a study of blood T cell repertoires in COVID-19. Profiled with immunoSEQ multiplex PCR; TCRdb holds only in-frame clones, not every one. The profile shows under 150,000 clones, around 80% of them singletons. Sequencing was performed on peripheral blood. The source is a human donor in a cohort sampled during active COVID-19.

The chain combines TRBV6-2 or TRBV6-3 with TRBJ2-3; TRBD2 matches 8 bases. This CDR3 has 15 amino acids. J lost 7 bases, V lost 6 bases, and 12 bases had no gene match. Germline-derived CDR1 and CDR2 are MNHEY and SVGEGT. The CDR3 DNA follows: TGTGCCAGCAGCCACAGCACGGGGGGGCACCATACGCAGTATTTT. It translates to CASSHSTGGHHTQYF.

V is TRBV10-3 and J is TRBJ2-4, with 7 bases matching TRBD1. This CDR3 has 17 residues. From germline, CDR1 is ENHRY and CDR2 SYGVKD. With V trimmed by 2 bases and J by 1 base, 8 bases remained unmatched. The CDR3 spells CAISEPTGLSAKNIQYF. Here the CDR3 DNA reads TGTGCCATCAGTGAGCCGACAGGGTTAAGCGCCAAAAACATTCAGTACTTC.

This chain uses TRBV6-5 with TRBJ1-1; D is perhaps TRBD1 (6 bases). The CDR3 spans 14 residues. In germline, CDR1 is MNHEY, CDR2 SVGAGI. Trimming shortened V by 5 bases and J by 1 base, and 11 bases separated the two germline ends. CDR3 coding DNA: TGTGCCAGCAGTCAGGGACAAGGGAACACTGAAGCTTTCTTT. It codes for CASSQGQGNTEAFF.

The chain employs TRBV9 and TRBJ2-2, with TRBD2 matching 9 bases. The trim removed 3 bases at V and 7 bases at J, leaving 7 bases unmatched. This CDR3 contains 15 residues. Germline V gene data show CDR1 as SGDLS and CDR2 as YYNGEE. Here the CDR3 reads CASSETAGGFGELFF. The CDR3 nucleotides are TGTGCCAGCAGCGAAACAGCGGGGGGATTCGGGGAGCTGTTTTTT.

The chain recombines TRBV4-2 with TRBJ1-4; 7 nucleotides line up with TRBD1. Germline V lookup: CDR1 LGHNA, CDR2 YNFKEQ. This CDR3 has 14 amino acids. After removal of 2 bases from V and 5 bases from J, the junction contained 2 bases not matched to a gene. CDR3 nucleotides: TGTGCCAGCAGCCAAAGGGGGCCCAATGAAAAACTGTTTTTT. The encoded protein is CASSQRGPNEKLFF.

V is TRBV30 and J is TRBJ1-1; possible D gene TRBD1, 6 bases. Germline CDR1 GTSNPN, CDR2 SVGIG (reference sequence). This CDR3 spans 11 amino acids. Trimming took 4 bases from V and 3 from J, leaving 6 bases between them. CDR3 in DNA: TGTGCCTGGACAGGGGACACTGAAGCTTTCTTT. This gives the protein CAWTGDTEAFF.

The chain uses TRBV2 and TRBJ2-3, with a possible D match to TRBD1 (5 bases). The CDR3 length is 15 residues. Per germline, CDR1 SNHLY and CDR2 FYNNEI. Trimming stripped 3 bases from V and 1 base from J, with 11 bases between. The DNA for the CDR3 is TGTGCCAGCAGTGAGCAGGGTCCCCGCACAGATACGCAGTATTTT. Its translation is CASSEQGPRTDTQYF.

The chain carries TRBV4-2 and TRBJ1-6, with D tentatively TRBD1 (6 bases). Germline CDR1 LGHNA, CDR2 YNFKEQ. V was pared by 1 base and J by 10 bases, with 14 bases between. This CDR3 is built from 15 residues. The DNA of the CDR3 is TGTGCCAGCAGCCAAGGAACAGGGTCTACATCACCCCTCCACTTT. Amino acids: CASSQGTGSTSPLHF.

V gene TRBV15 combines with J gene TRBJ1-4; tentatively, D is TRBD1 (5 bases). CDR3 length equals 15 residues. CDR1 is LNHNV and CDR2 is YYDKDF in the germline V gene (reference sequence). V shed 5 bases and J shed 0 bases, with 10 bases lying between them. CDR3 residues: CATSPWGATNEKLFF. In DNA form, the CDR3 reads TGTGCCACCAGCCCCTGGGGGGCAACTAATGAAAAACTGTTTTTT. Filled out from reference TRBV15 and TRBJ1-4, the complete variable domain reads DAMVIQNPRYQVTQFGKPVTLSCSQTLNHNVMYWYQQKSSQAPKLLFHYYDKDFNNEADTPDNFQSRRPNTSFCFLDIRSPGLGDTAMYLCATSPWGATNEKLFFGSGTQLSVL.

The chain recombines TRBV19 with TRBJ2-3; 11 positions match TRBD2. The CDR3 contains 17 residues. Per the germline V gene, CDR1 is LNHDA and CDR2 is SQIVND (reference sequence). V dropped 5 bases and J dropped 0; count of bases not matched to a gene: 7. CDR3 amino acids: CASSLSRLAGSTDTQYF. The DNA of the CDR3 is TGTGCCAGTAGTCTTTCAAGACTAGCGGGGAGCACAGATACGCAGTATTTT.

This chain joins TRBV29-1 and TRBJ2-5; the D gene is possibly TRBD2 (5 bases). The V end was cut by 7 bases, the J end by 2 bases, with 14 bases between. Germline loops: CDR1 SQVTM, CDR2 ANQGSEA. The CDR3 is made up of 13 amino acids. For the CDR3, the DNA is TGCAGCGCCGCCGGGATAGCTCAAGAGACCCAGTACTTC. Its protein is CSAAGIAQETQYF.

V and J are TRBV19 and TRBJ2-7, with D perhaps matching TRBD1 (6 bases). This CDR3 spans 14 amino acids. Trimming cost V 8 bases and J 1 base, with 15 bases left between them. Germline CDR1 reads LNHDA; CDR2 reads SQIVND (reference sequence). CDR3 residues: CASRRDKLSYEQYF. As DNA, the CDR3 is TGTGCCAGTCGCCGGGACAAACTATCCTACGAGCAGTACTTC.

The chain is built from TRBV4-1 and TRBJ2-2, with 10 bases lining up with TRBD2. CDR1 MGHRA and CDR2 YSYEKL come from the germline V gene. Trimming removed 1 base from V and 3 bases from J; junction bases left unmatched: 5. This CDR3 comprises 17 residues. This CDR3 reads CASSQVERGGDTGELFF. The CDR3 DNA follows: TGCGCCAGCAGCCAAGTGGAGCGGGGGGGCGACACCGGGGAGCTGTTTTTT.

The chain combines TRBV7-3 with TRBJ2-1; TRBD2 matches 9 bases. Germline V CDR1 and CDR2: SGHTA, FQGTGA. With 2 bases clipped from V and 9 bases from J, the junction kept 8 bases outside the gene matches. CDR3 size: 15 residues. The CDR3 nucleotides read TGTGCCAGCAGCTTATTGGTTCTAGCGGGGAGTGAGCAGTTCTTC. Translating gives CASSLLVLAGSEQFF.

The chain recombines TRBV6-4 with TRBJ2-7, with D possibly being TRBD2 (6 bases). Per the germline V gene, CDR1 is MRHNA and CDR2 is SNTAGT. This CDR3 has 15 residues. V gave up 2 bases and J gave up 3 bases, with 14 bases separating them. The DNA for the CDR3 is TGTGCCAGCAGTGACGCCCGGGGAGGTGACTACGAGCAGTACTTC. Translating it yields CASSDARGGDYEQYF.

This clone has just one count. CDR3 nucleotide sequence: TGTGCCAGCAGCTTGGGAGAGGGCAGATTATATGGCTACACCTTC. This encodes CASSLGEGRLYGYTF. V usage is TRBV5-5 and J usage is TRBJ1-2; no clear D. Trimming left V 0 bases short and J 5 bases short, with 14 bases between. The CDR3 covers 15 residues. Germline values: CDR1 SGHKS, CDR2 YYEKEE (reference sequence).

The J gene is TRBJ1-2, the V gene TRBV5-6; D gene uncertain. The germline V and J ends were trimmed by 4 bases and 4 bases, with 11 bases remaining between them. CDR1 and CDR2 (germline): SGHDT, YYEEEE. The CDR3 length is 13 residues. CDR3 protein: CASSLEQSYGYTF. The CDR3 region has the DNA TGTGCCAGCAGCCTCGAACAGAGCTATGGCTACACCTTC.

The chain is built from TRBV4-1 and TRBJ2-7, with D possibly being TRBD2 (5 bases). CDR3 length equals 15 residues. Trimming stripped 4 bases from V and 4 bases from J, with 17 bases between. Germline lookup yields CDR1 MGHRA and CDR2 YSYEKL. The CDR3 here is CASSPSLAASYEQYF. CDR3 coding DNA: TGCGCCAGCAGCCCCTCCCTAGCAGCGTCTTACGAGCAGTACTTC.

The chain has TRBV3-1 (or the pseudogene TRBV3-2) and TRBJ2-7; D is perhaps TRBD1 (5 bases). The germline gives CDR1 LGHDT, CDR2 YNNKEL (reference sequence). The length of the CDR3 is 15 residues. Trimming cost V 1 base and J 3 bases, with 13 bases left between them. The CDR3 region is CASSQGQSSFYEQYF. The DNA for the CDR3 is TGTGCCAGCAGCCAAGGACAGTCATCCTTCTACGAGCAGTACTTC.

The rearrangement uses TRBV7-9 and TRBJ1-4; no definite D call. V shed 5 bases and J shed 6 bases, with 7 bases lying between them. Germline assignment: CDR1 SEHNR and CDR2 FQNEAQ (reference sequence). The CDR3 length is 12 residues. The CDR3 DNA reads TGTGCCAGCAGCCTGGGCGATGAAAAACTGTTTTTT. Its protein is CASSLGDEKLFF.

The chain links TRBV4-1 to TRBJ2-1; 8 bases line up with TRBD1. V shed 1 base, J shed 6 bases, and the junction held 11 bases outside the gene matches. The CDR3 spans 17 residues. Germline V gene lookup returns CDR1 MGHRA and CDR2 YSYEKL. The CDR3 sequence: CASSQARSQGALNEQFF. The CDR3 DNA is TGCGCCAGCAGCCAAGCCCGGAGTCAGGGGGCCCTCAATGAGCAGTTCTTC.

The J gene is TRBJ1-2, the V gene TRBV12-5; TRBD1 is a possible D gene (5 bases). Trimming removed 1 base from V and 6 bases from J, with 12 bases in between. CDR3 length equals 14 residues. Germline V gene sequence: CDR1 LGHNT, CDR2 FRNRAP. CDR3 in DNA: TGTGCTAGTGGTTTGGGCCAGGGAAATAATGGCTACACCTTC. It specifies CASGLGQGNNGYTF.

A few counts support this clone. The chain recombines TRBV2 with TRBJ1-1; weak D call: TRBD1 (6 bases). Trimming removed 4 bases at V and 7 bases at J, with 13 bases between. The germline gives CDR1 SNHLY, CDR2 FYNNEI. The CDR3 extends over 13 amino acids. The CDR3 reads CASSGQVKLEAFF. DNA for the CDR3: TGTGCCAGCAGTGGACAGGTAAAGCTTGAAGCTTTCTTT.

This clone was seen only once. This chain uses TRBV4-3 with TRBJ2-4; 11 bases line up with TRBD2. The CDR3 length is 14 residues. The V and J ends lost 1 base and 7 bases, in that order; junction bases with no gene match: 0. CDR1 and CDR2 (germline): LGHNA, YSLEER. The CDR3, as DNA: TGCGCCAGCAGCCAAGGACTAGCGGGGAACATTCAGTACTTC. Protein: CASSQGLAGNIQYF.

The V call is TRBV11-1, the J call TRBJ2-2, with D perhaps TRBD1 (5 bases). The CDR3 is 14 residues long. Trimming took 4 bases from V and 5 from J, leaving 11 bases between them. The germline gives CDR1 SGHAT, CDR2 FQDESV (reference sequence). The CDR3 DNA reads TGTGCCAGCAGCTCATCAGACAGAACCGGGGAGCTGTTTTTT. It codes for CASSSSDRTGELFF.

The CDR3 nucleotides are TGTGCCAGCAGTGAAAGACAGGGCCAAGAGACCCAGTACTTC. This encodes CASSERQGQETQYF. The rearrangement joins TRBV2 to TRBJ2-5, with 7 bases that match TRBD1. CDR3 length: 14 residues. The germline CDR1 and CDR2 sequences are SNHLY and FYNNEI. V trimming: 2 bases; J trimming: 1 base; junction bases outside the gene matches: 1.